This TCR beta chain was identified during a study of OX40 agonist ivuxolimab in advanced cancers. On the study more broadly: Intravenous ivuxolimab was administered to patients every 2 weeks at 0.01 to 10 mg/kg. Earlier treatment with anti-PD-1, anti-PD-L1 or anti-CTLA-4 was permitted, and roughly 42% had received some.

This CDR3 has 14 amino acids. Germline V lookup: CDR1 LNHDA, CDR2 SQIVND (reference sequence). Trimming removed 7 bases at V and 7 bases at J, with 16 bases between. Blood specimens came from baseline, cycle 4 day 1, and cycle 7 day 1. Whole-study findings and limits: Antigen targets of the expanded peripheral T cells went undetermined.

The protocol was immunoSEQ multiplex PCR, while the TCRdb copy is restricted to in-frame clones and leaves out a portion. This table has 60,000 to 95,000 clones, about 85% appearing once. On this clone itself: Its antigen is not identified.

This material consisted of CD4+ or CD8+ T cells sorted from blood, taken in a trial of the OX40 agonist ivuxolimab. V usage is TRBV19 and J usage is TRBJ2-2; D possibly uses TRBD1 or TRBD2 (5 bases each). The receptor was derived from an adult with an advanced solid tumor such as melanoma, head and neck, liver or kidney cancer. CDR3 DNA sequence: TGTGCCAGTATCTTGAGGTGGGGGTACGGGGAGCTGTTTTTT. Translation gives CASILRWGYGELFF.